This T cell receptor beta chain was obtained from a study of T cell changes during pregnancy in multiple sclerosis. With 5 bases clipped from V and 4 bases from J, the junction kept 12 bases outside the gene matches. The CDR3 consists of 16 residues. Germline V gene data show CDR1 as SGHRS and CDR2 as YFSETQ. This clone showed up just once. Clones were sequenced by immunoSEQ multiplex PCR, and TCRdb holds only the in-frame ones, with some missing. The sample lists roughly 52,000 clones, 80% to 95% occurring once. The source was CD4+ T cells from peripheral blood mononuclear cells, collected in the third trimester of pregnancy. The chain links TRBV5-1 to TRBJ2-1; 7 bases line up with TRBD1. This clonotype was obtained from a female donor with multiple sclerosis, enrolled in a pregnancy study. The CDR3, as DNA: TGCGCCAGCAGAGAGGGGGCAGGGCGGGCTTACAATGAGCAGTTCTTC. Its translation: CASREGAGRAYNEQFF.